One sample yielded the 15 T cell receptor beta chains listed below, sequenced in a study of blood T cell repertoires in COVID-19. Measured with immunoSEQ multiplex PCR; TCRdb has only the in-frame clones, and not every one. The table includes fewer than 350,000 clones, 88% detected once. Input material: PBMCs or T cells enriched from blood (not recorded which). These receptors were taken from a woman aged 25 to 39 who had been exposed to COVID-19.

This chain uses TRBV9 with TRBJ2-2, with D possibly matching TRBD1 (6 bases). CDR1 and CDR2 from the germline V gene are SGDLS and YYNGEE. V lost 4 bases and J 6 bases, leaving 13 bases between the germline ends. The CDR3 loop spans 14 amino acids. The CDR3 bases are TGTGCCAGCAGCTTCAGGGGTGGGTCCGGGGAGCTGTTTTTT. Translating gives CASSFRGGSGELFF.

The chain combines TRBV30 with TRBJ2-1, with TRBD2 matching 8 bases. Trimming removed 4 bases from V and 1 base from J; junction bases left unmatched: 6. The CDR3 is 15 residues long. Germline CDR1 and CDR2: GTSNPN and SVGIG (reference sequence). The CDR3 DNA sequence: TGTGCCTGGACCATACTAGCGGCATCCTACAATGAGCAGTTCTTC. This gives the protein CAWTILAASYNEQFF.

This rearrangement joins TRBV6-2 or TRBV6-3 to TRBJ2-5; 7 positions match TRBD1. Germline V gives CDR1 MNHEY, CDR2 SVGEGT. The J segment lost 5 bases and the V segment lost 4 bases, leaving 16 bases of the junction unmatched. The CDR3 totals 17 residues. CDR3 sequence reads: CASSWSTLTGEYETQYF. In DNA, the CDR3 is TGTGCCAGCAGTTGGTCGACTCTCACAGGGGAATACGAGACCCAGTACTTC.

This clone occurred once. The CDR3 here is CASSAFGGGTKTEAFF. In nucleotides, the CDR3 is TGTGCCAGCAGTGCTTTTGGGGGGGGAACGAAAACTGAAGCTTTCTTT. V and J are TRBV28 and TRBJ1-1; D possibly corresponds to TRBD1 (5 bases). Trimming pared 5 bases from V and 5 bases from J, leaving 21 bases between. This CDR3 spans 16 amino acids. Germline loops: CDR1 MDHEN, CDR2 SYDVKM.

The chain carries TRBV30 and TRBJ2-7; TRBD2 matches at 10 bases. Germline CDR1 and CDR2: GTSNPN and SVGIG (reference sequence). Losses at the gene ends were 1 base for V and 2 bases for J; bases not matched to a gene: 8. The CDR3 covers 16 residues. The CDR3 loop reads CAWSGFSGLAAYEQYF. DNA of the CDR3: TGTGCCTGGAGTGGATTTTCCGGACTAGCGGCCTACGAGCAGTACTTC. Full variable domain (missing parts from reference TRBV30 and TRBJ2-7): SQTIHQWPATLVQPVGSPLSLECTVEGTSNPNLYWYRQAAGRGLQLLFYSVGIGQISSEVPQNLSASRPQDRQFILSSKKLLLSDSGFYLCAWSGFSGLAAYEQYFGPGTRLTVT.

Here the CDR3 reads CASNNRAGNQPQHF. CDR3 nucleotide sequence: TGTGCCAGTAACAACAGGGCAGGAAATCAGCCCCAGCATTTT. This chain links TRBV19 with TRBJ1-5, with a tentative D call TRBD1 (6 bases). The CDR3 runs 14 residues. Germline V gene lookup returns CDR1 LNHDA and CDR2 SQIVND (reference sequence). Trimming took off 7 bases at V and 4 bases at J, with 14 bases between the two ends.

DNA of the CDR3: TGTGCCAGCAGTCAATCCGGGACACTGAACACCGGGGAGCTGTTTTTT. Translated, it gives CASSQSGTLNTGELFF. The chain recombines TRBV27 with TRBJ2-2, with D tentatively TRBD1 (6 bases). Trimming took off 5 bases at V and 1 base at J, with 14 bases between the two ends. This CDR3 is built from 16 residues. CDR1 and CDR2 from the germline V gene are MNHEY and SMNVEV (reference sequence).

The chain links TRBV5-5 to TRBJ1-1, with D uncertain. CDR3 length: 15 amino acids. Germline V gene data show CDR1 as SGHKS and CDR2 as YYEKEE (reference sequence). V was clipped by 6 bases and J by 4 bases, with 19 bases between them. For the CDR3, the DNA is TGTGCCAGCATCACCTGGGTGGAGGGAGGCACTGAAGCTTTCTTT. It is translated as CASITWVEGGTEAFF.

The chain carries TRBV5-5 and TRBJ1-6; TRBD1 might be the D (5 bases). This CDR3 is built from 15 residues. Trimming took 4 bases from V and 8 from J, leaving 16 bases between them. CDR1 and CDR2 from the germline V gene are SGHKS and YYEKEE (reference sequence). The CDR3 bases are TGTGCCAGCAGCCCCCACGGGGGAGAATATTCACCCCTCCACTTT. It translates to CASSPHGGEYSPLHF. Together with reference TRBV5-5 and TRBJ1-6, the CDR3 gives the full variable domain: DAGVTQSPTHLIKTRGQQVTLRCSPISGHKSVSWYQQVLGQGPQFIFQYYEKEERGRGNFPDRFSARQFPNYSSELNVNALLLGDSALYLCASSPHGGEYSPLHFGNGTRLTVT.

The chain links TRBV21-1 to TRBJ1-2; TRBD1, as called in the table, went unchecked against the DNA. TRBV21-1 is described as a pseudogene. This CDR3 comprises 14 residues. The CDR3 nucleotides read TGTGCCAGCAGCAAAGCAGGGACAGGGGATGGCTACACCTTC. Its translation is CASSKAGTGDGYTF.

J is TRBJ2-3 and V is TRBV28, with 13 bases lining up with TRBD2. The CDR3 is 17 residues long. From germline, CDR1 is MDHEN and CDR2 SYDVKM. The ends lost 2 bases at V and 5 bases at J; junction bases unmatched: 7. The chain's CDR3 is CASSLELAGGSEDTQYF. CDR3 bases: TGTGCCAGCAGTTTAGAACTAGCGGGAGGGAGTGAAGATACGCAGTATTTT.

The chain employs TRBV7-3 and TRBJ2-1, with D maybe TRBD1 (5 bases). Trimming pared 4 bases from V and 7 bases from J, leaving 8 bases between. This CDR3 region has 12 residues. From germline, CDR1 is SGHTA and CDR2 FQGTGA. CDR3 nucleotide sequence: TGTGCCAGCAGCTCGACAGCAAATGAGCAGTTCTTC. It is translated as CASSSTANEQFF.

The chain carries TRBV28 and TRBJ2-7; possible D gene TRBD1, 6 bases. V was clipped by 10 bases and J by 3 bases, with 19 bases between them. CDR3 length: 14 amino acids. Per germline, CDR1 MDHEN and CDR2 SYDVKM. CDR3: CATTPLGQFYEQYF. DNA of the CDR3: TGTGCCACAACCCCCCTAGGACAGTTCTACGAGCAGTACTTC.

This chain joins TRBV12-3 or TRBV12-4 and TRBJ2-7, with D possibly TRBD1 on 5 matching bases. Trimming shortened V by 8 bases and J by 5 bases, and 16 bases separated the two germline ends. The CDR3 runs 13 residues. CDR3 amino acids: CASGRREMDEQYF. The CDR3 DNA follows: TGTGCCAGCGGGCGCAGGGAAATGGACGAGCAGTACTTC.

The chain recombines TRBV12-3 or TRBV12-4 with TRBJ1-1; D gene ambiguous. The CDR3 sequence is 11 residues long. Trimming shortened V by 5 bases and J by 6 bases, and 7 bases separated the two germline ends. This CDR3 reads CASSRRAEAFF. The CDR3 DNA reads as TGTGCCAGCAGTCGCCGGGCTGAAGCTTTCTTT.